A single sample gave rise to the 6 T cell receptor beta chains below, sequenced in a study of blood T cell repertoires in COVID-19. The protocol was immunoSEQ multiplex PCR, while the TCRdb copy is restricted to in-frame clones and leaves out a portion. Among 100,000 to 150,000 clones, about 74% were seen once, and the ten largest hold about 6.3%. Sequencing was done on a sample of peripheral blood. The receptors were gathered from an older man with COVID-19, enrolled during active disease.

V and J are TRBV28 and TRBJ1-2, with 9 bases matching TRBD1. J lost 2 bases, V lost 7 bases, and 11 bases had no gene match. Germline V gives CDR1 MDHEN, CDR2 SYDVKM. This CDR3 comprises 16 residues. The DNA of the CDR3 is TGTGCCAGCACCACATTACAGGGGGCGGGGAACTATGGCTACACCTTC. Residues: CASTTLQGAGNYGYTF.

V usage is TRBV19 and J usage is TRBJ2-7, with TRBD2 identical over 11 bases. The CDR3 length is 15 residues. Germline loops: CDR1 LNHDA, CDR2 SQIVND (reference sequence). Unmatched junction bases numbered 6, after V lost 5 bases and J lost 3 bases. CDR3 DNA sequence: TGTGCCAGTAGTGAAACTAGCGGGAGCTACTACGAGCAGTACTTC. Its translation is CASSETSGSYYEQYF.

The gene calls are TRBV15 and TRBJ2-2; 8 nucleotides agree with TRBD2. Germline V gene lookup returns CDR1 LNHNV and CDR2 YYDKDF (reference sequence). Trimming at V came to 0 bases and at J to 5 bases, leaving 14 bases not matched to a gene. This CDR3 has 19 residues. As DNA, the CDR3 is TGTGCCACCAGCAGAGAAGGAGCGGGGGCCCCGAGGCGGACCGGGGAGCTGTTTTTT. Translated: CATSREGAGAPRRTGELFF.

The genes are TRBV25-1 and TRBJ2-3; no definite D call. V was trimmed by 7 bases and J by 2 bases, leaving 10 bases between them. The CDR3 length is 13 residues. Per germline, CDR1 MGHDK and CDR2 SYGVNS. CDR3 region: CASNLGSTDTQYF. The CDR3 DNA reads TGTGCCAGCAACCTGGGCTCCACAGATACGCAGTATTTT.

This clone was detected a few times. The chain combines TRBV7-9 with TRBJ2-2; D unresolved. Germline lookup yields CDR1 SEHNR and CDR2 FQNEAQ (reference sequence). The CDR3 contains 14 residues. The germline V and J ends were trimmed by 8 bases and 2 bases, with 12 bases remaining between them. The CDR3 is CASAPSSNTGELFF. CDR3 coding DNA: TGTGCCAGCGCCCCCTCCAGTAACACCGGGGAGCTGTTTTTT.

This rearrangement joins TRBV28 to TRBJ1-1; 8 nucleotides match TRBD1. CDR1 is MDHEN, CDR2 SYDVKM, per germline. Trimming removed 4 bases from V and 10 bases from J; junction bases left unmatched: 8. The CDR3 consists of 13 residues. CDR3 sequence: CASSSGQGPGAFF. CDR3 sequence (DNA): TGTGCCAGCAGTTCCGGACAGGGTCCGGGAGCTTTCTTT.